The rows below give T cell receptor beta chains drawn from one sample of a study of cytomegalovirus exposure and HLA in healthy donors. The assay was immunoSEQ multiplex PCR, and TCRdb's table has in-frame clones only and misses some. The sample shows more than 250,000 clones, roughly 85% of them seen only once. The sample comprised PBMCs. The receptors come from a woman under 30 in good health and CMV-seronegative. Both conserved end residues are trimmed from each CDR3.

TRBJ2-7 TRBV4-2 ASSLNYEQY
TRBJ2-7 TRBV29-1 SVRTGGYEQY
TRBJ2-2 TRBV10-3 AINTRDTGELF
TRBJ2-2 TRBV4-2 ASSQETSASTGELF
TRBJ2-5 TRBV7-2 ASSPTGAETQY
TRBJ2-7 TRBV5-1 ASSLSELAVLVSSYEQY
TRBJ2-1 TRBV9 ASSVVGTSGPLSYNEQF
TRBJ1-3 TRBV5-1 ASSFQGAGNTIY
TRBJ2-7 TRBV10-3 AISEEAGTSGYEQY
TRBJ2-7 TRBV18 ASSPAGHPIEQY
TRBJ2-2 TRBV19 ASSIGTSWSGELF
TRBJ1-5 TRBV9 ASSVTGANQPQH
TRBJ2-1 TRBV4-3 ASSQEGWGLGSYNEQF
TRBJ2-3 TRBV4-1 ASSQAGTSGSTDTQY
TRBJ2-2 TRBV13 ASSFGAGGPAGELF
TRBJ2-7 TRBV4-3 ASSQGITGGFYEQY
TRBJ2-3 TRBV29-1 SVDGGTSTDTQY
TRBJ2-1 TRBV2 ASSDPGLAGYREQF
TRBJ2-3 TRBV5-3 ARSLARGGRTDTQY
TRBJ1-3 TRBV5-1 ASSLQGAGNTIY
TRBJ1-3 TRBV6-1 ASSDQGGTGNTIY
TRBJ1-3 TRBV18 ASSTGSGNTIY
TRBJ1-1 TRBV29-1 SVDLGLNTEAF
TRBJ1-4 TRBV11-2 ASRRLGDEKLF
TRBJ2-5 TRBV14 ASSHWSRDGATQY
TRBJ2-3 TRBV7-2 ASSSNQGLTGDTQY
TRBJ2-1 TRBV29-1 SARTPGLAGRGPF
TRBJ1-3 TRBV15 ATSRDSGTGPGNTIY
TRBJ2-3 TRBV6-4 ASSVGGRRTDTQY
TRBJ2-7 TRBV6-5 ASSYSAQTYEQY
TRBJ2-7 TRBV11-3 ASSPTGGTYEQY
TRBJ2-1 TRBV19 ASHTSGIYNEQF
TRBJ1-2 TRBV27 ASSFGQGDGYT
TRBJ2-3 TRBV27 ASSLDRGVLTDTQY
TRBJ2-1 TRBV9 ASSVGAGGYNEQF
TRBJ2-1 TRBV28 ASSFRRLGAEQF
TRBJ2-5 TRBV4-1 ASSHTPPTSGAETQY
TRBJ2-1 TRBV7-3 ASSLSTGSTYNEQF
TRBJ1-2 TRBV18 ASSPQGGAGTYGYT
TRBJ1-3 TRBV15 ATSIGSGNTIY
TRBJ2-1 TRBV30 AYTSGGLKQF
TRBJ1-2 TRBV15 ATSSRENYGYT
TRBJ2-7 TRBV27 ASSSLAGGLEQY
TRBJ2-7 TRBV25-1 ASSVIHEQY
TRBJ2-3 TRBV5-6 ASSLRLAGTDTQY
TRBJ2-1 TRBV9 ASTVGGVDSFGEQF
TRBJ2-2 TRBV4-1 ASSPAPTSPLTGELF
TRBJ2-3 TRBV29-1 SVDEEDATQY
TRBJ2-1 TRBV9 ASSATGSPNDEQF
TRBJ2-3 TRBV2 ASSEGQGPDTQY
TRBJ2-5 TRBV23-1 ASSQSARSRGEETQY
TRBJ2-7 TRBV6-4 ASSWTSGYEQY
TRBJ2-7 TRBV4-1 ASSLPEGNEQY
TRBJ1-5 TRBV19 ASSSGTQSNQPQH
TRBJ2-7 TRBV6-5 ASTSGADYEQY
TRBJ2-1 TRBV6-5 ASTVGSGNEQF
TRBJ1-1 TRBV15 ATSRDRGNTEAF